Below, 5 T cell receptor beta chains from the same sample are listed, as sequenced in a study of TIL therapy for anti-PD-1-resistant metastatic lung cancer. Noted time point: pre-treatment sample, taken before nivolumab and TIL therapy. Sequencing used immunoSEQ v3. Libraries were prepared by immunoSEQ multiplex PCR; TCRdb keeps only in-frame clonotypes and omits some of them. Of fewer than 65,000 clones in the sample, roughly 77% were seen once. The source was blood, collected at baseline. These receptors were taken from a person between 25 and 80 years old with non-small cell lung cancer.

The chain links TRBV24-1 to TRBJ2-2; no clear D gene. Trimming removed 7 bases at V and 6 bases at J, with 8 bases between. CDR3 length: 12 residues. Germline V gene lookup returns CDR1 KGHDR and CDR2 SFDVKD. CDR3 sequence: CATSTGPGELFF. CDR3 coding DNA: TGTGCCACCAGCACTGGGCCCGGGGAGCTGTTTTTT.

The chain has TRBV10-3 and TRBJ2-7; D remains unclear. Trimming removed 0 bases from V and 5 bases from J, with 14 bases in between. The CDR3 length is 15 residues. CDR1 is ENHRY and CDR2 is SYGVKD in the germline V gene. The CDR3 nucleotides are TGTGCCATCAGTGAGTCGACGACACTCAGGCACGAGCAGTACTTC. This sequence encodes CAISESTTLRHEQYF.

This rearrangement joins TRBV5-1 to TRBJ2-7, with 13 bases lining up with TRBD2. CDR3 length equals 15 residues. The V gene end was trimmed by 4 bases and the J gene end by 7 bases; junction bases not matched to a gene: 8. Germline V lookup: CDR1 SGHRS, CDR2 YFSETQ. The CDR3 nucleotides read TGCGCCAGCAGCACGGGACTAGCGGGGTCCTTTGAGCAGTACTTC. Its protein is CASSTGLAGSFEQYF.

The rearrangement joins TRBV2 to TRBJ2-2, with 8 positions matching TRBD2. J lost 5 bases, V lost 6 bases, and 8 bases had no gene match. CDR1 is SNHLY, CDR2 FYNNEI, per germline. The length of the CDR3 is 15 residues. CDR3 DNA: TGTGCCAGCAGCCCAGGGTCGGGGGGGACCGGGGAGCTGTTTTTT. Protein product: CASSPGSGGTGELFF. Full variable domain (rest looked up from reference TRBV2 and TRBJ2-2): EPEVTQTPSHQVTQMGQEVILRCVPISNHLYFYWYRQILGQKVEFLVSFYNNEISEKSEIFDDQFSVERPDGSNFTLKIRSTKLEDSAMYFCASSPGSGGTGELFFGEGSRLTVL.

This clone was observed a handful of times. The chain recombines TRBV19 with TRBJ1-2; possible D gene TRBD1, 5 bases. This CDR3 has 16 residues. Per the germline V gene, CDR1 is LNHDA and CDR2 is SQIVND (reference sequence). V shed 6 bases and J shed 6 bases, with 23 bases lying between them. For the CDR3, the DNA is TGTGCCAGTAGCCACCGGGACGGACGGGACCGCCATGGCTACACCTTC. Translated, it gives CASSHRDGRDRHGYTF. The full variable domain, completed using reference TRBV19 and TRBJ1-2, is DGGITQSPKYLFRKEGQNVTLSCEQNLNHDAMYWYRQDPGQGLRLIYYSQIVNDFQKGDIAEGYSVSREKKESFPLTVTSAQKNPTAFYLCASSHRDGRDRHGYTFGSGTRLTVV.